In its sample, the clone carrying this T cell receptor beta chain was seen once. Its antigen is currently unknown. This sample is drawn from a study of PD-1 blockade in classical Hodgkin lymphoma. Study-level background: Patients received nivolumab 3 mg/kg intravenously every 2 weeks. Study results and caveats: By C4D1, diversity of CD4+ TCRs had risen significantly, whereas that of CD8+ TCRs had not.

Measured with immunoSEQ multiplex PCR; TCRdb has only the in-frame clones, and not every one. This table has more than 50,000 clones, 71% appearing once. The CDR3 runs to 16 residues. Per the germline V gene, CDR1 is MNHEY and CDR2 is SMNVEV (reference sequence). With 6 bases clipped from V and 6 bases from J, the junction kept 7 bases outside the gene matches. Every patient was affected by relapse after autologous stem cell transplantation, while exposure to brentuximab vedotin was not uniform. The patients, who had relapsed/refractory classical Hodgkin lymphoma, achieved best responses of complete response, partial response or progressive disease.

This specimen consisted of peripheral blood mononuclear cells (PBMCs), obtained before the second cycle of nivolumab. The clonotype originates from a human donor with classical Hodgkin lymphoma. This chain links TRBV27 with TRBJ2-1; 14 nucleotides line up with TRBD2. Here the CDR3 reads CASSPTSGRASNEQFF. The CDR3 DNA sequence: TGTGCCAGCAGCCCGACTAGCGGGAGGGCCAGCAATGAGCAGTTCTTC.